This T cell receptor beta chain appears in the sequencing data of a study of cytomegalovirus exposure and HLA in healthy donors. Findings of the study overall: Association of some 18,000 TCR beta sequences with HLA alleles was found at 0.05 false discovery rate in a later analysis. Donors belonging to an Asian-associated ancestry cluster reportedly showed fewer N-insertions in productive TCRs than the 666-donor mean, according to what a later analysis found. A list of roughly 180 TCR beta chains associated with cytomegalovirus was given. A previous analysis found most TCR beta V segments productive roughly 87% or roughly 30% of the time.

As concerns this clone: Its antigen is still unknown.

PCR amplification relied on 60 Vbeta primers (plus 13 Jbeta primers). Method: immunoSEQ multiplex PCR; TCRdb's copy keeps in-frame clones and lacks some. The sample records about 160,000 clones, about 85% being singletons. The CDR3 sequence is 15 residues long. Germline trimming cut 4 bases from V and 6 bases from J; bases unmatched to any gene: 7. From germline, CDR1 is MGHRA and CDR2 YSYEKL. Material for sequencing was PBMCs. The TCR comes from a man younger than 30 in good health and CMV-seropositive. This chain connects TRBV4-1 to TRBJ1-4, with 8 bases matching TRBD1. CDR3 sequence: CASSRGDRGDEKLFF. The CDR3 nucleotides read TGCGCCAGCAGCCGGGGAGACAGGGGAGATGAAAAACTGTTTTTT.